These T cell receptor beta chains were read from a single sample in a study of shared clonotypes between healthy human individuals. The method was immunoSEQ multiplex PCR; TCRdb's version includes in-frame clones alone and lacks a portion of them. The profile shows around 550,000 clones, 90% to 96% of them singletons. The material sequenced was naive CD4+ T cells sorted from blood. These receptor sequences come from a woman aged 25 to 39 in good health. Both conserved end residues are trimmed from each CDR3. Fields, in order: J gene, V gene, D gene, CDR3 protein. D genes are given only for firm matches.

>TRBJ2-1|TRBV18|TRBD1
ASSTGQGRNNEQF
>TRBJ2-7|TRBV28|TRBD2
ASSSTSGSFPEQY
>TRBJ2-7|TRBV6-1|TRBD1
ASREQGHSYEQY
>NA|TRBV7-2|NA
ASSPRQGYEQY
>TRBJ2-5|TRBV7-6|TRBD2
ASSLGRLAGGETQY
>TRBJ2-3|TRBV10-3|TRBD2
AIRSGLAGELDTQY
>TRBJ1-3|TRBV28|NA
AGGGQVGNTIY
>TRBJ2-7|TRBV14|TRBD1
ASSPGTGDREQY
>TRBJ2-7|TRBV2|NA
ASSRRGAATSYEQY
>TRBJ2-3|TRBV5-1|NA
ASTPSDASTQY
>TRBJ2-2|TRBV7-3|TRBD2
ASSLIPGGTGELF
>TRBJ1-4|TRBV9|NA
ASSARDGSNEKLF
>TRBJ1-5|TRBV10-3|TRBD1
AIRDRDTNQPQH
>TRBJ2-7|TRBV10-3|TRBD1
AISTGTGGGEQY
>TRBJ1-4|TRBV28|NA
ASSSPGGASTNEKLF
>TRBJ2-7|TRBV20-1|NA
SAGTGYEQY
>TRBJ1-2|TRBV7-9|TRBD1
ASSLSRDRDRRVYGYT
>TRBJ2-2|TRBV6-4|TRBD2
ASPGTRFPSGELF
>TRBJ1-6|TRBV7-9|NA
ASSSNSPLH
>TRBJ2-1|TRBV28|TRBD2
ASSRQGSFGLAETYNEQF
>TRBJ2-6|TRBV5-4|NA
ASSPDSSTGANVLT
>TRBJ2-7|TRBV27|NA
ASSSYPHEQY
>TRBJ2-2|TRBV5-1|TRBD2
ASSLLAGGYTGELF
>TRBJ1-1|TRBV28|TRBD1
ASSLLQGQTTEAF
>TRBJ1-3|TRBV7-2|NA
ASSFGSGGNTIY
>TRBJ2-3|TRBV11-2|NA
ASSRSPADTQY
>TRBJ2-7|TRBV18|NA
ASSPQGGALYEQY
>TRBJ2-5|TRBV15|NA
ATSRDHRETQY
>TRBJ1-5|TRBV10-3|NA
AIRDSNQPQH
>TRBJ1-5|TRBV7-2|TRBD1
ASSSTRGQAKDQPQH
>TRBJ2-7|TRBV28|NA
ASSFSVPADYEQY
>TRBJ2-7|TRBV7-2|TRBD2
ASSVGLAVYEQY
>TRBJ2-2|TRBV12-5|TRBD2
ASGLGAGTSTGELF
>TRBJ2-1|TRBV5-1|TRBD2
ASSLVAGGFNEQF
>TRBJ2-7|TRBV6-6|NA
ASSYQSRGTYEQY
>TRBJ1-4|TRBV19|NA
ATGTGQPNEKLF
>TRBJ2-1|TRBV29-1|TRBD2
SVAGTSVHNEQF
>TRBJ2-7|TRBV6-4|TRBD1
ASSYSWDRVDEQY
>TRBJ2-3|TRBV7-2|TRBD2
ASSPRRTTSGRVTDTQY
>TRBJ2-3|TRBV28|NA
ASSSRATRDTQY
>TRBJ2-1|TRBV29-1|TRBD1
SVLTGSYNEQF
>TRBJ2-7|TRBV2|NA
ASSIYEQY
>TRBJ1-2|TRBV11-2|NA
ASSRGTSGGYT
>TRBJ2-2|TRBV6-6|NA
ASSYSMGHTTGELF
>NA|TRBV5-1|NA
ASRTGGGYEQY
>TRBJ2-3|TRBV5-1|TRBD1
ASSLGDSPSTDTQY
>TRBJ1-2|TRBV2|NA
ASSEGGTVVST
>TRBJ2-7|TRBV14|NA
ASSQRTSRVGEQY